A selection of T cell receptor beta chains follows, all from one sample in a study of cytomegalovirus exposure and HLA in healthy donors. Repertoires were generated with immunoSEQ multiplex PCR, while TCRdb's copy carries only in-frame clones and drops some. The sample lists 180,000 or so clones, 60% to 80% occurring once. Input material: PBMCs. The origin of the receptors is a man in his fifties or sixties in good health and CMV-seropositive. Each CDR3 is given with its conserved first and last residue. D genes are given only for firm matches. Part of the rows lack a size; the others show once, few, many or a class for expanded clones.

j_call: TRBJ1-2
d_call: -
v_call: TRBV18
clone_size: -
cdr3_aa: CASSPPQVRTNYGYTF
cdr3_nt: TGTGCCAGCTCACCACCGCAAGTCAGGACTAACTATGGCTACACCTTC

j_call: TRBJ2-1
d_call: TRBD2
v_call: TRBV7-9
clone_size: -
cdr3_aa: CASSLDGTSGGASEQFF
cdr3_nt: TGTGCCAGCAGCTTAGACGGGACTAGCGGGGGGGCGAGTGAGCAGTTCTTC

j_call: TRBJ1-5
d_call: TRBD1
v_call: TRBV29-1
clone_size: once
cdr3_aa: CSVQQGASNQPQHF
cdr3_nt: TGCAGCGTTCAACAGGGGGCGAGCAATCAGCCCCAGCATTTT

j_call: TRBJ2-2
d_call: TRBD1
v_call: TRBV7-9
clone_size: -
cdr3_aa: CASSLVGTGTGELFF
cdr3_nt: TGTGCCAGCAGCTTAGTCGGGACAGGTACCGGGGAGCTGTTTTTT

j_call: TRBJ1-3
d_call: -
v_call: TRBV30
clone_size: once
cdr3_aa: CAWSRRVSGNTIYF
cdr3_nt: TGTGCCTGGAGTAGGAGGGTCTCTGGAAACACCATATATTTT

j_call: TRBJ1-6
d_call: TRBD1
v_call: TRBV2
clone_size: once
cdr3_aa: CASSDFGTGMGSPLHF
cdr3_nt: TGTGCCAGCAGTGATTTCGGGACAGGGATGGGGTCACCCCTCCACTTT

j_call: TRBJ1-6
d_call: -
v_call: TRBV7-9
clone_size: -
cdr3_aa: CSSSDKSSALHF
cdr3_nt: TGTTCCAGCAGCGATAAAAGTTCAGCCCTCCACTTT

j_call: TRBJ2-3
d_call: -
v_call: TRBV28
clone_size: once
cdr3_aa: CASRAGGDTQYF
cdr3_nt: TGTGCCAGCAGGGCCGGGGGAGATACGCAGTATTTT

j_call: TRBJ2-2
d_call: TRBD2
v_call: TRBV29-1
clone_size: few
cdr3_aa: CSVYKRGGVGELFF
cdr3_nt: TGCAGCGTTTATAAGCGGGGGGGCGTCGGGGAGCTGTTTTTT

j_call: TRBJ1-2
d_call: TRBD1
v_call: TRBV2
clone_size: -
cdr3_aa: CASSAGQDYGYTF
cdr3_nt: TGTGCCAGCAGTGCCGGACAGGACTATGGCTACACCTTC

j_call: TRBJ1-3
d_call: -
v_call: TRBV5-6
clone_size: -
cdr3_aa: CASSFLGSGNTIYF
cdr3_nt: TGTGCCAGCAGCTTCCTCGGCTCTGGAAACACCATATATTTT

j_call: TRBJ2-2
d_call: -
v_call: TRBV7-8
clone_size: -
cdr3_aa: CASSLGGPNTGELFF
cdr3_nt: TGTGCCAGCAGCTTAGGGGGGCCGAACACCGGGGAGCTGTTTTTT

j_call: TRBJ2-3
d_call: -
v_call: TRBV5-1
clone_size: -
cdr3_aa: CASSLASDTQYF
cdr3_nt: TGCGCCAGCAGCTTGGCCTCAGATACGCAGTATTTT

j_call: TRBJ2-1
d_call: TRBD2
v_call: TRBV11-2
clone_size: -
cdr3_aa: CASSSYSGGGYNEQFF
cdr3_nt: TGTGCCAGCAGCTCCTATAGCGGGGGGGGTTACAATGAGCAGTTCTTC

j_call: TRBJ2-2
d_call: TRBD1
v_call: TRBV7-2
clone_size: -
cdr3_aa: CATPGQGFAGELFF
cdr3_nt: TGTGCCACCCCGGGACAGGGATTCGCCGGGGAGCTGTTTTTT

j_call: TRBJ2-2
d_call: TRBD1
v_call: TRBV11-1
clone_size: -
cdr3_aa: CASSPGTGYTGELFF
cdr3_nt: TGTGCCAGCAGCCCCGGGACAGGCTACACCGGGGAGCTGTTTTTT

j_call: TRBJ1-4
d_call: TRBD1
v_call: TRBV5-6
clone_size: -
cdr3_aa: CASSLASGQGFEKLFF
cdr3_nt: TGTGCCAGCAGCTTGGCCAGCGGACAGGGTTTCGAAAAACTGTTTTTT

j_call: TRBJ2-2
d_call: TRBD1
v_call: TRBV6-5
clone_size: -
cdr3_aa: CASTQGARTGELFF
cdr3_nt: TGTGCCAGCACCCAGGGGGCCAGGACCGGGGAGCTGTTTTTT

j_call: TRBJ2-7
d_call: -
v_call: TRBV4-3
clone_size: -
cdr3_aa: CASSQGVGGAYEQYF
cdr3_nt: TGCGCCAGCAGCCAAGGGGTAGGGGGTGCGTACGAGCAGTACTTC

j_call: TRBJ1-5
d_call: -
v_call: TRBV19
clone_size: -
cdr3_aa: CASSPRGQPQHF
cdr3_nt: TGTGCCAGTAGTCCCCGGGGACAGCCCCAGCATTTT

j_call: TRBJ1-6
d_call: -
v_call: TRBV18
clone_size: -
cdr3_aa: CASSPRTGSPLHF
cdr3_nt: TGTGCCAGCTCACCACGGACGGGATCACCCCTCCACTTT

j_call: TRBJ1-2
d_call: -
v_call: TRBV2
clone_size: -
cdr3_aa: CASSDGGASKSYGYTF
cdr3_nt: TGTGCCAGCAGTGATGGGGGGGCAAGTAAGAGCTATGGCTACACCTTC

j_call: TRBJ2-3
d_call: -
v_call: TRBV10-1
clone_size: once
cdr3_aa: CASSESIGIRRLTDTQYF
cdr3_nt: TGCGCCAGCAGTGAGTCGATCGGAATTCGGCGGTTGACAGATACGCAGTATTTT

j_call: TRBJ1-3
d_call: -
v_call: TRBV6-5
clone_size: -
cdr3_aa: CASSHGGSSGNTIYF
cdr3_nt: TGTGCCAGCAGTCACGGGGGGAGCTCTGGAAACACCATATATTTT

j_call: TRBJ1-2
d_call: -
v_call: TRBV5-1
clone_size: -
cdr3_aa: CASSKIQGTHYGYTF
cdr3_nt: TGCGCCAGCAGCAAAATACAGGGTACCCACTATGGCTACACCTTC

j_call: TRBJ2-1
d_call: TRBD2
v_call: TRBV7-9
clone_size: once
cdr3_aa: CASSPAGGMNEQFF
cdr3_nt: TGTGCCAGCAGCCCAGCGGGGGGCATGAATGAGCAGTTCTTC

j_call: TRBJ2-5
d_call: -
v_call: TRBV7-9
clone_size: -
cdr3_aa: CASSSTGRGVRETQYF
cdr3_nt: TGTGCCAGCAGCTCCACCGGCAGGGGAGTTAGAGAGACCCAGTACTTC

j_call: TRBJ1-5
d_call: -
v_call: TRBV7-2
clone_size: -
cdr3_aa: CASSLAVVGNQPQHF
cdr3_nt: TGTGCCAGCAGCTTGGCCGTCGTTGGCAATCAGCCCCAGCATTTT

j_call: TRBJ2-3
d_call: -
v_call: TRBV25-1
clone_size: -
cdr3_aa: CASSNAGEADTQYF
cdr3_nt: TGTGCCAGCAGTAATGCAGGGGAAGCAGATACGCAGTATTTT

j_call: TRBJ1-1
d_call: -
v_call: TRBV19
clone_size: -
cdr3_aa: CASSIRARGATEAFF
cdr3_nt: TGTGCCAGTAGTATAAGGGCGCGGGGAGCCACTGAAGCTTTCTTT

j_call: TRBJ1-1
d_call: -
v_call: TRBV15
clone_size: -
cdr3_aa: CATSPMQGMNTEAFF
cdr3_nt: TGTGCCACCAGCCCTATGCAGGGCATGAACACTGAAGCTTTCTTT

j_call: TRBJ1-2
d_call: -
v_call: TRBV14
clone_size: -
cdr3_aa: CASSQPPGGYTF
cdr3_nt: TGTGCCAGCAGCCAACCCCCGGGGGGCTACACCTTC

j_call: TRBJ1-3
d_call: -
v_call: TRBV2
clone_size: -
cdr3_aa: CASSVVGRSGNTIYF
cdr3_nt: TGTGCCAGCAGTGTTGTGGGGAGGTCTGGAAACACCATATATTTT

j_call: TRBJ1-1
d_call: TRBD1
v_call: TRBV2
clone_size: few
cdr3_aa: CASRLKQGGTEAFF
cdr3_nt: TGTGCCAGCAGGCTCAAACAGGGGGGGACTGAAGCTTTCTTT

j_call: TRBJ2-1
d_call: TRBD1
v_call: TRBV18
clone_size: -
cdr3_aa: CASSPQGQTQFF
cdr3_nt: TGTGCCAGCTCACCACAGGGACAGACGCAGTTCTTC

j_call: TRBJ2-2
d_call: -
v_call: TRBV27
clone_size: -
cdr3_aa: CASSFIANTGELFF
cdr3_nt: TGTGCCAGCAGTTTTATAGCTAACACCGGGGAGCTGTTTTTT

j_call: TRBJ2-1
d_call: -
v_call: TRBV6-5
clone_size: -
cdr3_aa: CASSYSARNEQFF
cdr3_nt: TGTGCCAGCAGTTACTCGGCTAGGAATGAGCAGTTCTTC

j_call: TRBJ1-5
d_call: -
v_call: TRBV5-1
clone_size: -
cdr3_aa: CASSLAGGSNQPQHF
cdr3_nt: TGCGCCAGCAGCTTGGCGGGGGGAAGCAATCAGCCCCAGCATTTT

j_call: TRBJ2-3
d_call: TRBD2
v_call: TRBV9
clone_size: -
cdr3_aa: CASSLAGRTDTQYF
cdr3_nt: TGTGCCAGCAGTCTAGCGGGGCGCACAGATACGCAGTATTTT

j_call: TRBJ1-2
d_call: TRBD1
v_call: TRBV29-1
clone_size: -
cdr3_aa: CSVLKTGGAWGYTF
cdr3_nt: TGCAGCGTTCTCAAGACAGGGGGCGCTTGGGGCTACACCTTC

j_call: TRBJ1-3
d_call: -
v_call: TRBV11-3
clone_size: -
cdr3_aa: CASSLGIGNTIYF
cdr3_nt: TGTGCCAGCAGCTTAGGAATCGGGAACACCATATATTTT

j_call: TRBJ1-5
d_call: -
v_call: TRBV9
clone_size: -
cdr3_aa: CASSGGSGGQPQHF
cdr3_nt: TGTGCCAGCAGCGGGGGGAGTGGGGGCCAGCCCCAGCATTTT